Sequencing of this TCR beta chain was carried out in a study of graft-versus-host responses after intestinal transplantation. Overall study: Anti-thymocyte globulin served as induction for all recipients, who then took tacrolimus and steroids for about 3 years. Findings of the study overall: HvG clone declines early post-transplant were associated with peak circulating GvH levels.

With regard to this clone: Its cognate antigen is unknown. The identical CDR3 is also encoded by other nucleotide sequences in the sample.

Sequencing was performed with immunoSEQ multiplex PCR; in TCRdb, only in-frame clones are kept and a portion is missing. The table records about 110,000 clones, 85% to 95% of them present only once. The J segment lost 8 bases and the V segment lost 3 bases, leaving 7 bases of the junction unmatched. The CDR3 sequence is 14 residues long. Germline V gene lookup returns CDR1 MGHRA and CDR2 YSYEKL. This sequence joins TRBV4-1 and TRBJ2-1; TRBD1 matches at 7 bases. The specimen comprised unstimulated CD8+ T cells sorted from spleen or lymph node cells, sampled before transplant. The receptor was derived from a human donor who was the organ donor for an intestinal transplant. As DNA, the CDR3 is TGCGCCAGCAGCCAGGCTTACAGGGGTGATGAGCAGTTCTTC. The encoded protein is CASSQAYRGDEQFF.